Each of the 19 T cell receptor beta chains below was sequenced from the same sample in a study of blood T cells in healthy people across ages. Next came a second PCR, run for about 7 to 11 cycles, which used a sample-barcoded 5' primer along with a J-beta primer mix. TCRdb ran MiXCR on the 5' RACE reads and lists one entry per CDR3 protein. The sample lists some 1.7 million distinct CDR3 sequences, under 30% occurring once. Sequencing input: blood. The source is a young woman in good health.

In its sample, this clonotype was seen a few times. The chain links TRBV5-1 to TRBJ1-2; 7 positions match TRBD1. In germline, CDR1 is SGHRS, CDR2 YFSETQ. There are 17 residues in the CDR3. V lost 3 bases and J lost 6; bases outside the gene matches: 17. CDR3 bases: TGCGCCAGCAGCTCGGCCGCAAACTCTGACAGGGACGATGGCTACACCTTC. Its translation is CASSSAANSDRDDGYTF.

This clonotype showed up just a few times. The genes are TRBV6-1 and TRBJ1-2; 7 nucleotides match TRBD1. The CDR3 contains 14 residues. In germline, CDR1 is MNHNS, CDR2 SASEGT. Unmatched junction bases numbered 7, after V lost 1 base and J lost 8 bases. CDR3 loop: CASSEGTGLEGYTF. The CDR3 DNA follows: TGTGCCAGCAGTGAAGGGACAGGCTTGGAAGGCTACACCTTC.

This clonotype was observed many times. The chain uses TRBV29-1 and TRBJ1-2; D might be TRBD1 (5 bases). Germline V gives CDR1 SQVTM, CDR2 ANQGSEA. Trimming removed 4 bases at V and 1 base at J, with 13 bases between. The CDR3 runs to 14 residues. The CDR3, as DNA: TGCAGCGTTGCCGAGGGGACCGATAACTATGGCTACACCTTC. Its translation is CSVAEGTDNYGYTF.

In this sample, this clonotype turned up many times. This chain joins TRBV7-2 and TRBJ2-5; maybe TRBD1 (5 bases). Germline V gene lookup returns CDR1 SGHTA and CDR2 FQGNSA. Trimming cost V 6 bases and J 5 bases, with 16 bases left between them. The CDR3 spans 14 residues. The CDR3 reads CASSQGGSGETQYF. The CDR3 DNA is TGTGCCAGCAGTCAGGGTGGTTCTGGGGAGACCCAGTACTTC.

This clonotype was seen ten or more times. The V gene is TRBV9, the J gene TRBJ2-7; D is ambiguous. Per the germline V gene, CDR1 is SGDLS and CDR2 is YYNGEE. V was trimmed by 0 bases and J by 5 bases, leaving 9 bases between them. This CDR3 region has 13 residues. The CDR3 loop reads CASSVEYWDEQYF. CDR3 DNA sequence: TGTGCCAGCAGCGTAGAGTATTGGGACGAGCAGTACTTC.

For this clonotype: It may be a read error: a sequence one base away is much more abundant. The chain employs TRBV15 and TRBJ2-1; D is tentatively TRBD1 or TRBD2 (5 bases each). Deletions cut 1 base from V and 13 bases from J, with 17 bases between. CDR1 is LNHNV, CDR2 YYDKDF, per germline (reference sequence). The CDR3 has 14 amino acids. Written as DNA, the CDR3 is TGTGCCACCAGCAGAGCCGGGGCGAGAGAGACCCAGTTCTTC. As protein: CATSRAGARETQFF.

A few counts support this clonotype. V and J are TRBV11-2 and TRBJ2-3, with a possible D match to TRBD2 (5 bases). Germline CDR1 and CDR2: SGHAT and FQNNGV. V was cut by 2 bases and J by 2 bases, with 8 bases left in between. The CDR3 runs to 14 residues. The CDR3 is CASSLRLHTDTQYF. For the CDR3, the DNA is TGTGCCAGCAGCTTACGACTACACACAGATACGCAGTATTTT.

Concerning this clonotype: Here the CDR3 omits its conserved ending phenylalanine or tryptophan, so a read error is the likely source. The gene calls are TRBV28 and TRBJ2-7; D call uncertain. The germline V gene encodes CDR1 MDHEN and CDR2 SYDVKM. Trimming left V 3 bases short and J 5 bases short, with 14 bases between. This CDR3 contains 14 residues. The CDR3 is CASSLAESNHEQYY. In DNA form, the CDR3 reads TGTGCCAGCAGTTTGGCGGAGAGTAACCACGAGCAGTACTAC.

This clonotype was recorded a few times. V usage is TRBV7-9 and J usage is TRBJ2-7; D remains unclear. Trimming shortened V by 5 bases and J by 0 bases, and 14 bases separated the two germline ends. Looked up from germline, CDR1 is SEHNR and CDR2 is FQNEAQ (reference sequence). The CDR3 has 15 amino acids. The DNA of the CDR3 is TGTGCCAGCAGCCCGCGCAGCACAAGCTCCTACGAGCAGTACTTC. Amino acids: CASSPRSTSSYEQYF. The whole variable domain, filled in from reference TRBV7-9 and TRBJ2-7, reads DTGVSQNPRHKITKRGQNVTFRCDPISEHNRLYWYRQTLGQGPEFLTYFQNEAQLEKSRLLSDRFSAERPKGSFSTLEIQRTEQGDSAMYLCASSPRSTSSYEQYFGPGTRLTVT.

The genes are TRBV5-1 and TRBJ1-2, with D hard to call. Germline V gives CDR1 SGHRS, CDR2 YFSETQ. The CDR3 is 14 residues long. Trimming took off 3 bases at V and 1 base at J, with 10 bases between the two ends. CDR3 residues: CASSSGGVNYGYTF. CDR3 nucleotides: TGCGCCAGCAGCTCCGGAGGAGTTAACTATGGCTACACCTTC.

CDR3 sequence: CASRLPGTPWNEQFF. CDR3 nucleotide sequence: TGTGCCAGCAGACTCCCCGGGACCCCCTGGAATGAGCAGTTCTTC. The chain recombines TRBV12-3 or TRBV12-4 with TRBJ2-1; D is possibly TRBD1 or TRBD2 (5 bases each). CDR3 length: 15 residues. Between the trimmed V and J ends, which lost 6 bases and 7 bases, there was a span of 19 bases.

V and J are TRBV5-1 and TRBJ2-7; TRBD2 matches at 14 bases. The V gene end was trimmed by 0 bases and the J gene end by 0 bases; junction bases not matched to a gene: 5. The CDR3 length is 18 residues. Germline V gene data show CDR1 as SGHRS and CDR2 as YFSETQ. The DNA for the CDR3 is TGCGCCAGCAGCTTGGCCGGACTAGCGGGGGGAAGCTCCTACGAGCAGTACTTC. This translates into CASSLAGLAGGSSYEQYF.

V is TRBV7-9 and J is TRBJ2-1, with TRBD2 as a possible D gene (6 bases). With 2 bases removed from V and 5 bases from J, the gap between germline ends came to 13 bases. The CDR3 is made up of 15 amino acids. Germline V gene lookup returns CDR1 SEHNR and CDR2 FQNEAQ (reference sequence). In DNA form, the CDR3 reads TGTGCCAGCAGCTTAATGGGACTCGGGAACAATGAGCAGTTCTTC. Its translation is CASSLMGLGNNEQFF.

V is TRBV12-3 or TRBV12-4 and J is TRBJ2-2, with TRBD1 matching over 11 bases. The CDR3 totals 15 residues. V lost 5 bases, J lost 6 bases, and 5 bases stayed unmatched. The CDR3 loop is CASSPDRGQSGELFF. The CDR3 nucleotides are TGTGCCAGCAGTCCGGACAGGGGGCAATCCGGGGAGCTGTTTTTT.

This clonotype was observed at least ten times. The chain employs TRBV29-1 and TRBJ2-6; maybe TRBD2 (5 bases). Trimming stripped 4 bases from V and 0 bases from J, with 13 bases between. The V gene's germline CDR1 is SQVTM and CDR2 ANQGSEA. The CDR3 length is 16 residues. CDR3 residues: CSVAGSGSSGANVLTF. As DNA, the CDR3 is TGCAGCGTTGCTGGGAGCGGATCCTCTGGGGCCAACGTCCTGACTTTC.

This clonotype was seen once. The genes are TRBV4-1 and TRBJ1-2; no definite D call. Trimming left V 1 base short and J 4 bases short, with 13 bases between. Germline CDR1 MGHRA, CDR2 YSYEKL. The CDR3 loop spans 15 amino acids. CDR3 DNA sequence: TGCGCCAGCAGCCAAGGTACCAGGAGGGCCTATGGCTACACCTTC. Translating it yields CASSQGTRRAYGYTF.

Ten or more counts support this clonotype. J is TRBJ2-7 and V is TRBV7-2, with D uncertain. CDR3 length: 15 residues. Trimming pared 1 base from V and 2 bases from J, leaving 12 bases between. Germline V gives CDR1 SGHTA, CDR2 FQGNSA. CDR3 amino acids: CASSLGRSFPYEQYF. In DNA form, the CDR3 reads TGTGCCAGCAGCTTAGGTCGCAGCTTCCCCTACGAGCAGTACTTC.

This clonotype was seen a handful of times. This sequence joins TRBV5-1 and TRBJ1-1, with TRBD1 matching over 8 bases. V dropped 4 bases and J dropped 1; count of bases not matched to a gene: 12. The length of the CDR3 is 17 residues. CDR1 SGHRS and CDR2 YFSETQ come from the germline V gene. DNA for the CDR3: TGCGCCAGCAGCCTAAACAGGGGGTCCTCCCCGAACACTGAAGCTTTCTTT. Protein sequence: CASSLNRGSSPNTEAFF.

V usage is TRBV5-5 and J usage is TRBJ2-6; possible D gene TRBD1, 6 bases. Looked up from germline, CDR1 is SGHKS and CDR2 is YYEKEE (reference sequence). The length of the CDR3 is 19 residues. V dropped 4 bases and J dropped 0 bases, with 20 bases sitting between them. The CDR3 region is CASSALGRGWSSGANVLTF. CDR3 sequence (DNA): TGTGCCAGCAGCGCCCTGGGCAGGGGATGGAGCTCTGGGGCCAACGTCCTGACTTTC.